The 12 T cell receptor beta chains in this list originate from one sample, sequenced in a study of blood T cell repertoires in COVID-19. Repertoires were generated with immunoSEQ multiplex PCR, while TCRdb's copy carries only in-frame clones and drops some. The table shows around 200,000 clones, with approximately 86% occurring only once. Material: peripheral blood. The source is a man in his forties or fifties with active or convalescent COVID-19.

The CDR3 protein is CASSPVTGVLNTGELFF. DNA for the CDR3: TGTGCCAGCAGCCCTGTTACAGGGGTCCTGAACACCGGGGAGCTGTTTTTT. The chain joins TRBV16 to TRBJ2-2, with 7 nucleotides matching TRBD1. CDR3 length: 17 amino acids. Germline V gene lookup returns CDR1 KGHSY and CDR2 FQNENV. With 4 bases clipped from V and 1 base from J, the junction kept 9 bases outside the gene matches.

V and J are TRBV29-1 and TRBJ2-7, with 7 bases that match TRBD2. Germline lookup yields CDR1 SQVTM and CDR2 ANQGSEA. V dropped 3 bases and J dropped 4; count of bases not matched to a gene: 6. This CDR3 comprises 13 residues. The CDR3 is CSVDGGGWYEQYF. CDR3 DNA sequence: TGCAGCGTTGACGGGGGAGGGTGGTACGAGCAGTACTTC.

The V call is TRBV4-1, the J call TRBJ1-2; maybe TRBD1 (5 bases). CDR3 size: 15 residues. V dropped 2 bases and J dropped 8 bases, with 18 bases sitting between them. Germline values: CDR1 MGHRA, CDR2 YSYEKL. CDR3 loop: CASSQFPGDPGGYTF. The CDR3, as DNA: TGCGCCAGCAGCCAATTTCCGGGGGATCCAGGAGGCTACACCTTC.

The CDR3 DNA reads as TGTGCCAGCAGCTTAGGCCTCCACGGTGAGACCCAGTACTTC. This sequence encodes CASSLGLHGETQYF. The chain employs TRBV7-2 and TRBJ2-5; D is undetermined. The V end was cut by 1 base, the J end by 5 bases, with 11 bases between. CDR3 length: 14 amino acids. Looked up from germline, CDR1 is SGHTA and CDR2 is FQGNSA.

This chain uses TRBV5-1 with TRBJ2-1; no firm D call. Trimming cost V 0 bases and J 5 bases, with 12 bases left between them. Germline CDR1 SGHRS, CDR2 YFSETQ. The CDR3 covers 15 residues. CDR3 region: CASSLARLEHNEQFF. The CDR3 bases are TGCGCCAGCAGCTTGGCCCGGCTAGAACACAATGAGCAGTTCTTC.

V gene TRBV7-3 combines with J gene TRBJ2-6; possibly TRBD2 for D (5 bases). V was shortened by 5 bases and J by 0 bases, with 11 bases between the two germline ends. The CDR3 sequence is 16 residues long. Germline V lookup: CDR1 SGHTA, CDR2 FQGTGA. The CDR3 DNA sequence: TGTGCCAGCAGCGTCGGGGTCAGCTCTGGGGCCAACGTCCTGACTTTC. As protein: CASSVGVSSGANVLTF.

This chain links TRBV6-1 with TRBJ2-3, with 9 bases identical to TRBD2. After removal of 4 bases from V and 0 bases from J, the junction contained 5 bases not matched to a gene. The CDR3 runs 16 residues. Germline values: CDR1 MNHNS, CDR2 SASEGT. In DNA form, the CDR3 reads TGTGCCAGCAGTGGGTCTAGCGGGATGAGCACAGATACGCAGTATTTT. Translation gives CASSGSSGMSTDTQYF.

The chain recombines TRBV7-2 with TRBJ2-1, with D perhaps TRBD1 (5 bases). The V gene's germline CDR1 is SGHTA and CDR2 FQGNSA. Deletions cut 1 base from V and 4 bases from J, with 11 bases between. The CDR3 loop spans 15 amino acids. Here the CDR3 DNA reads TGTGCCAGCAGCTTAGGACAGCTAGTTTACAATGAGCAGTTCTTC. Translated: CASSLGQLVYNEQFF.

The chain employs TRBV6-4 and TRBJ2-4, with TRBD2 matching 12 bases. In germline, CDR1 is MRHNA, CDR2 SNTAGT. The CDR3 consists of 15 residues. V lost 4 bases to trimming and J lost 8 bases; unmatched junction nucleotides: 6. The CDR3 here is CASSALAGGGDIQYF. The CDR3 DNA reads as TGTGCCAGCAGTGCACTAGCGGGGGGAGGAGACATTCAGTACTTC.

The chain combines TRBV11-3 with TRBJ1-1, with D possibly TRBD1 on 5 matching bases. CDR1 is SGHNT and CDR2 is YENEEA in the germline V gene. This CDR3 has 13 amino acids. Deletions cut 6 bases from V and 4 bases from J, with 12 bases between. CDR3 sequence reads: CASSYRSGTEAFF. CDR3 nucleotide sequence: TGTGCCAGCAGTTACAGGTCGGGCACTGAAGCTTTCTTT.

In this sample, this clone turned up once. The V and J genes are TRBV5-4 and TRBJ2-5, with D perhaps TRBD2 (7 bases). Trimming left V 0 bases short and J 5 bases short, with 14 bases between. Germline loops: CDR1 SGHNT, CDR2 YYREEE (reference sequence). This CDR3 spans 15 amino acids. This CDR3 reads CASSLDAGAGETQYF. CDR3 in DNA: TGTGCCAGCAGCTTGGATGCGGGGGCGGGGGAGACCCAGTACTTC.

V is TRBV6-5 and J is TRBJ1-4; weak D call: TRBD1 (6 bases). Germline loops: CDR1 MNHEY, CDR2 SVGAGI. The V end lost 10 bases, the J end lost 7 bases, and 19 bases lay between the germline ends. The CDR3 consists of 14 residues. DNA for the CDR3: TGTGCCACCCTAAGCTTGGGCAGGGGTGAAAAACTGTTTTTT. Its translation is CATLSLGRGEKLFF.